This T cell receptor beta chain was recovered during a study of blood T cell repertoires in COVID-19. This table comes from immunoSEQ multiplex PCR, and its TCRdb copy is limited to in-frame clones, with some not included. The profile shows 390,000 or so clones, nearly 90% of them singletons. With 4 bases removed from V and 5 bases from J, the gap between germline ends came to 16 bases. This CDR3 is 16 amino acids long. Germline-derived CDR1 and CDR2 are SGDLS and YYNGEE. The chain employs TRBV9 and TRBJ1-6, with D possibly matching TRBD1 (6 bases). The sequenced sample consisted of peripheral blood. This receptor was obtained from a young man with active or convalescent COVID-19. The CDR3 sequence is CASSPQGRLNNSPLHF. The CDR3 nucleotides are TGTGCCAGCAGCCCCCAGGGGCGTCTAAATAATTCACCCCTCCACTTT.